Following are 3 T cell receptor beta chains from one sample sequenced in a study of T cell responses to AZD1222 COVID-19 vaccine. The protocol was immunoSEQ multiplex PCR, while the TCRdb copy is restricted to in-frame clones and leaves out a portion. The sample has 150,000 or so clones; 90% to 95% are singletons. The specimen comprised peripheral blood, sampled on day 0 of AZD1222 vaccination. These receptors all stem from an adult in good health.

The chain is built from TRBV27 and TRBJ1-5; D call uncertain. Trimming removed 2 bases from V and 6 bases from J, with 5 bases in between. Germline V CDR1 and CDR2: MNHEY, SMNVEV (reference sequence). The CDR3 extends over 12 amino acids. Here the CDR3 reads CASSLVSQPQHF. DNA of the CDR3: TGTGCCAGCAGTTTAGTAAGTCAGCCCCAGCATTTT.

V is TRBV4-1 and J is TRBJ1-1, with D perhaps matching TRBD1 (6 bases). Germline CDR1 is MGHRA and CDR2 is YSYEKL. Trimming removed 1 base from V and 7 bases from J, with 10 bases in between. The CDR3 loop spans 13 amino acids. CDR3 residues: CASSQGQALEAFF. The CDR3 DNA reads as TGCGCCAGCAGCCAAGGACAGGCGCTTGAAGCTTTCTTT.

This chain joins TRBV6-2 or TRBV6-3 and TRBJ2-7; D ambiguous. CDR3 length: 15 residues. Between the trimmed V and J ends, which lost 0 bases and 2 bases, there was a span of 11 bases. In germline, CDR1 is MNHEY, CDR2 SVGEGT. Here the CDR3 DNA reads TGTGCCAGCAGTTACTCGTGGCAGGTAGCCTACGAGCAGTACTTC. As protein: CASSYSWQVAYEQYF.